This T cell receptor (beta chain) comes out of a study of blood T cell repertoires in COVID-19. V dropped 7 bases and J dropped 0 bases, with 4 bases sitting between them. Germline V CDR1 and CDR2: MNHEY, SVGAGI. The CDR3 consists of 11 residues. Method: immunoSEQ multiplex PCR; TCRdb's copy keeps in-frame clones and lacks some. The sample lists over 200,000 clones; approximately 79% were seen once. The chain employs TRBV6-5 and TRBJ2-7; unclear D gene. The receptor's source is a human donor in a cohort sampled during active COVID-19. Specimen: peripheral blood. This CDR3 reads CASKSSYEQYF. As DNA, the CDR3 is TGTGCCAGCAAGAGCTCCTACGAGCAGTACTTC.